Below, 25 T cell receptor beta chains from the same sample are listed, as sequenced in a study of shared clonotypes between healthy human individuals. Produced via immunoSEQ multiplex PCR; TCRdb's table is partial and in-frame only. The sample has hundreds of thousands of clones, approximately 96% seen once; the top ten hold 0.11%. The naive CD8 population came from CD45RO-negative cells selected for CCR7, without terminally differentiated effector memory CD45RA+ cells. Sequencing input: naive CD8+ T cells sorted from blood. The receptors derive from a woman in her twenties or thirties in good health.

The chain uses TRBV14 and TRBJ2-2; D may be TRBD2 (5 bases). CDR3 length: 15 residues. CDR1 is SGHDN, CDR2 FVKESK, per germline. V was trimmed by 6 bases and J by 4 bases, leaving 15 bases between them. CDR3 sequence reads: CASSWTVARTGELFF. The CDR3 nucleotides are TGTGCCAGCAGTTGGACTGTAGCCCGCACCGGGGAGCTGTTTTTT.

The gene calls are TRBV9 and TRBJ1-1; D is possibly TRBD1 (5 bases). There are 13 residues in the CDR3. The V end lost 0 bases, the J end lost 4 bases, and 7 bases lay between the germline ends. Looked up from germline, CDR1 is SGDLS and CDR2 is YYNGEE. In DNA form, the CDR3 reads TGTGCCAGCAGCGTAGGACAGAGCACTGAAGCTTTCTTT. Protein: CASSVGQSTEAFF. Full variable domain (outside the CDR3, taken from reference TRBV9 and TRBJ1-1): DSGVTQTPKHLITATGQRVTLRCSPRSGDLSVYWYQQSLDQGLQFLIQYYNGEERAKGNILERFSAQQFPDLHSELNLSSLELGDSALYFCASSVGQSTEAFFGQGTRLTVV.

The chain is built from TRBV11-2 and TRBJ2-7, with a possible D match to TRBD2 (5 bases). The CDR3 totals 14 residues. V lost 6 bases, J lost 3 bases, and 15 bases lay in between. Looked up from germline, CDR1 is SGHAT and CDR2 is FQNNGV. CDR3 nucleotide sequence: TGTGCCAGCAGTTTCAGCGGAAACCTCTACGAGCAGTACTTC. Amino acid sequence: CASSFSGNLYEQYF.

The rearrangement uses TRBV27 and TRBJ1-6; perhaps TRBD1 as D (5 bases). V was cut by 6 bases and J by 7 bases, with 13 bases left in between. Germline CDR1 and CDR2: MNHEY and SMNVEV (reference sequence). This CDR3 contains 14 residues. The DNA for the CDR3 is TGTGCCAGCAGGCAGGGTGGAGGAAATTCACCCCTCCACTTT. Protein product: CASRQGGGNSPLHF.

The rearrangement joins TRBV7-9 to TRBJ2-7; D is perhaps TRBD2 (5 bases). Looked up from germline, CDR1 is SEHNR and CDR2 is FQNEAQ (reference sequence). The V gene lost 5 bases and the J gene lost 0 bases, with 8 bases spanning the gap. The CDR3 runs 13 residues. CDR3 sequence reads: CASSPGNSYEQYF. CDR3 coding DNA: TGTGCCAGCAGCCCCGGGAACTCCTACGAGCAGTACTTC.

The chain links TRBV11-2 to TRBJ2-1; TRBD2 matches at 13 bases. The J segment lost 9 bases and the V segment lost 6 bases, leaving 14 bases of the junction unmatched. The germline CDR1 and CDR2 sequences are SGHAT and FQNNGV. The CDR3 length is 17 residues. CDR3 nucleotide sequence: TGTGCCAGCAGTGGACTAGCGGGAGAGGAATGGTCTGGTGAGCAGTTCTTC. Translating gives CASSGLAGEEWSGEQFF.

The genes are TRBV27 and TRBJ1-5; 11 bases line up with TRBD1. V was pared by 4 bases and J by 6 bases, with 8 bases of the junction left unmatched. This CDR3 has 16 residues. Germline V lookup: CDR1 MNHEY, CDR2 SMNVEV (reference sequence). The CDR3 loop reads CASSSSDRGLGQPQHF. The CDR3 DNA is TGTGCCAGCAGTTCCTCGGACAGGGGGCTAGGTCAGCCCCAGCATTTT.

The chain is built from TRBV4-1 and TRBJ2-2; 12 bases are shared with TRBD2. CDR1 is MGHRA and CDR2 is YSYEKL in the germline V gene. This CDR3 has 22 residues. V gave up 1 base and J gave up 0 bases; unmatched junction bases: 15. CDR3 loop: CASSQAKGAPGLAGANTGELFF. CDR3 in DNA: TGCGCCAGCAGCCAAGCGAAGGGGGCTCCGGGACTAGCGGGTGCGAACACCGGGGAGCTGTTTTTT.

The chain joins TRBV11-1 to TRBJ1-4; no firm D call. Germline V gives CDR1 SGHAT, CDR2 FQDESV (reference sequence). Trimming pared 1 base from V and 8 bases from J, leaving 11 bases between. The CDR3 contains 14 residues. The CDR3 loop reads CASSLDSLGEKLFF. The CDR3, as DNA: TGTGCCAGCAGCTTAGACAGCCTCGGAGAAAAACTGTTTTTT.

The V and J genes are TRBV29-1 and TRBJ2-1, with D possibly being TRBD1 or TRBD2 (5 bases each). CDR3 length equals 12 residues. V lost 7 bases and J 3 bases, leaving 10 bases between the germline ends. Germline V lookup: CDR1 SQVTM, CDR2 ANQGSEA. This chain's CDR3 is CSAEGFYNEQFF. For the CDR3, the DNA is TGCAGCGCTGAGGGGTTCTACAATGAGCAGTTCTTC.

This rearrangement joins TRBV19 to TRBJ1-1; D not resolved. Germline assignment: CDR1 LNHDA and CDR2 SQIVND (reference sequence). V was shortened by 7 bases and J by 3 bases, with 18 bases between the two germline ends. The CDR3 runs 15 residues. The CDR3 nucleotides read TGTGCCAGTACCCTAGGGTGGGTTAAGGACACTGAAGCTTTCTTT. Protein sequence: CASTLGWVKDTEAFF.

In the case of this clone: The sample carries other DNA sequences with the same CDR3. V gene TRBV28 combines with J gene TRBJ2-1, with D perhaps being TRBD1 or TRBD2 (5 bases each). Germline loops: CDR1 MDHEN, CDR2 SYDVKM. The CDR3 totals 12 residues. Trimming took 0 bases from V and 10 from J, leaving 7 bases between them. The CDR3 loop is CASSLWGREQFF. The CDR3 bases are TGTGCCAGCAGTTTATGGGGACGAGAGCAGTTCTTC.

This clone was seen more than once but under ten times. The same CDR3 can be traced to other DNA sequences in this sample. The chain carries TRBV27 and TRBJ2-3, with unresolved D. CDR1 and CDR2 from the germline V gene are MNHEY and SMNVEV (reference sequence). The CDR3 runs 13 residues. Between the trimmed V and J ends, which lost 3 bases and 0 bases, there was a span of 4 bases. CDR3 protein: CASSFPSTDTQYF. CDR3 bases: TGTGCCAGCAGTTTCCCTAGCACAGATACGCAGTATTTT.

This chain uses TRBV2 with TRBJ1-5; D not certain. The CDR3 extends over 15 amino acids. Germline V lookup: CDR1 SNHLY, CDR2 FYNNEI. Deletions cut 6 bases from V and 7 bases from J, with 19 bases between. The DNA for the CDR3 is TGTGCCAGCAGAGAACAGTCTACGGCGCGGCAGCCCCAGCATTTT. Protein product: CASREQSTARQPQHF.

Concerning this clone: Other nucleotide sequences in the sample specify the same CDR3. CDR3 in amino acids: CASSLAGGYNEQFF. CDR3 nucleotides: TGTGCCAGCAGCCTAGCGGGAGGGTACAATGAGCAGTTCTTC. J is TRBJ2-1 and V is TRBV11-2; 12 bases match TRBD2. The CDR3 has 14 residues. Germline loops: CDR1 SGHAT, CDR2 FQNNGV. The ends lost 5 bases at V and 4 bases at J; junction bases unmatched: 0.

The genes are TRBV10-3 and TRBJ2-1; tentative D call: TRBD2 (5 bases). V lost 5 bases, J lost 7 bases, and 6 bases lay in between. The CDR3 length is 11 residues. Germline CDR1 reads ENHRY; CDR2 reads SYGVKD. Written as DNA, the CDR3 is TGTGCCATCAGTACGGGGAATGAGCAGTTCTTC. It yields the protein CAISTGNEQFF.

The rearrangement uses TRBV19 and TRBJ2-7; D uncertain. The CDR3 loop spans 13 amino acids. V was clipped by 3 bases and J by 3 bases, with 9 bases between them. Germline loops: CDR1 LNHDA, CDR2 SQIVND (reference sequence). For the CDR3, the DNA is TGTGCCAGTAGTATCGGGTCGGGCTACGAGCAGTACTTC. It codes for CASSIGSGYEQYF.

This clone was detected once. The gene calls are TRBV28 and TRBJ2-7; 13 bases are a match to TRBD2. Germline V gene lookup returns CDR1 MDHEN and CDR2 SYDVKM. The CDR3 covers 14 residues. V dropped 6 bases and J dropped 6; count of bases not matched to a gene: 5. This CDR3 is CASRVGTSGIEQYF. Here the CDR3 DNA reads TGTGCCAGCAGAGTTGGGACTAGCGGGATCGAGCAGTACTTC.

This rearrangement joins TRBV4-2 to TRBJ1-6; a weak D match, TRBD1 (5 bases). CDR1 and CDR2 from the germline V gene are LGHNA and YNFKEQ. This CDR3 contains 13 residues. With 5 bases removed from V and 6 bases from J, the gap between germline ends came to 8 bases. Here the CDR3 DNA reads TGTGCCAGCAGCTGGGGGTCTAATTCACCCCTCCACTTT. Residues: CASSWGSNSPLHF.

This clone was recorded once. V and J are TRBV28 and TRBJ1-1; D ambiguous. This CDR3 contains 16 residues. The ends were cut back, 6 bases at V and 4 bases at J, with 21 bases in the middle. Germline lookup yields CDR1 MDHEN and CDR2 SYDVKM. The CDR3 bases are TGTGCCAGCAGACCTCCCGCGGCTTGGGTCGTCACTGAAGCTTTCTTT. Its protein product is CASRPPAAWVVTEAFF.

This chain connects TRBV2 to TRBJ1-4; 7 nucleotides agree with TRBD1. CDR1 SNHLY and CDR2 FYNNEI come from the germline V gene. Losses at the gene ends were 7 bases for V and 7 bases for J; bases not matched to a gene: 3. CDR3 length equals 12 residues. Written as DNA, the CDR3 is TGTGCCAGCAAAGACAGGGCTGAAAAACTGTTTTTT. It yields the protein CASKDRAEKLFF.

The chain recombines TRBV5-6 with TRBJ2-2; D uncertain. The germline V gene has CDR1 SGHDT and CDR2 YYEEEE. Deletions cut 2 bases from V and 6 bases from J, with 26 bases between. The CDR3 loop spans 19 amino acids. CDR3 nucleotides: TGTGCCAGCAGCTTATTGGGGTTTATTCGTCAGTCAGATCCCGGGGAGCTGTTTTTT. Its translation: CASSLLGFIRQSDPGELFF.

J is TRBJ2-7 and V is TRBV11-3; 10 nucleotides agree with TRBD2. J lost 3 bases, V lost 6 bases, and 14 bases had no gene match. In germline, CDR1 is SGHNT, CDR2 YENEEA. The CDR3 consists of 17 residues. The CDR3 nucleotides are TGTGCCAGCAGGTCTCGGCTAGCGGGAGTGTTGTTCTACGAGCAGTACTTC. It is translated as CASRSRLAGVLFYEQYF. Combining the CDR3 with reference TRBV11-3 and TRBJ2-7 gives the whole variable domain EAGVVQSPRYKIIEKKQPVAFWCNPISGHNTLYWYLQNLGQGPELLIRYENEEAVDDSQLPKDRFSAERLKGVDSTLKIQPAELGDSAVYLCASRSRLAGVLFYEQYFGPGTRLTVT.

The chain carries TRBV7-8 and TRBJ1-5, with 7 bases aligning to TRBD1. The length of the CDR3 is 18 residues. The V gene end was trimmed by 4 bases and the J gene end by 2 bases; junction bases not matched to a gene: 14. Per germline, CDR1 SGHVS and CDR2 FQNEAQ. DNA for the CDR3: TGTGCCAGCAGCTCACTAGGTAGGGGGCCAGAGGGCAATCAGCCCCAGCATTTT. It encodes CASSSLGRGPEGNQPQHF.

This clone was found once. This same CDR3 is encoded by further DNA sequences in the sample. This sequence joins TRBV9 and TRBJ2-1; possibly TRBD2 for D (6 bases). Germline assignment: CDR1 SGDLS and CDR2 YYNGEE. CDR3 length: 13 amino acids. V was pared by 8 bases and J by 0 bases, with 9 bases between. The CDR3 coding sequence is TGTGCCAGTGGGACTTCCTCCTACAATGAGCAGTTCTTC. Its protein is CASGTSSYNEQFF.